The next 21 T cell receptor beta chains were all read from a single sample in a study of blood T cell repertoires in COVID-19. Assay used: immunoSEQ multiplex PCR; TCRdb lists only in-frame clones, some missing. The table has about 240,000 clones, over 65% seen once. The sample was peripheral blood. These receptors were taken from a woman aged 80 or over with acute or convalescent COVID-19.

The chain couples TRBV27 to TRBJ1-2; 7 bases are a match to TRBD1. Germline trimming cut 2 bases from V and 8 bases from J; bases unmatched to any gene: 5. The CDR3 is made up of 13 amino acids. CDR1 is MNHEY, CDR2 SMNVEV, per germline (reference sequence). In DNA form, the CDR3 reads TGTGCCAGCAGTTTAAACAGGGGTCTGGGCTACACCTTC. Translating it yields CASSLNRGLGYTF.

CDR3 nucleotides: TGTGCCAGCCGGACCGGAGGACAGGAGAACTATGGCTACACCTTC. Amino acid sequence: CASRTGGQENYGYTF. This chain joins TRBV28 and TRBJ1-2, with TRBD1 matching over 7 bases. Germline CDR1 MDHEN, CDR2 SYDVKM. CDR3 size: 15 residues. Unmatched junction bases numbered 11, after V lost 8 bases and J lost 2 bases.

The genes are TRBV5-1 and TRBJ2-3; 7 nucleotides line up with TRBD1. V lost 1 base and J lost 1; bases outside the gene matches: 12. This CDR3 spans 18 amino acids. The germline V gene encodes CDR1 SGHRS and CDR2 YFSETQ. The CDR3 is CASSLWARQGRGTDTQYF. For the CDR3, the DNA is TGCGCCAGCAGCTTGTGGGCTCGACAGGGACGGGGCACAGATACGCAGTATTTT.

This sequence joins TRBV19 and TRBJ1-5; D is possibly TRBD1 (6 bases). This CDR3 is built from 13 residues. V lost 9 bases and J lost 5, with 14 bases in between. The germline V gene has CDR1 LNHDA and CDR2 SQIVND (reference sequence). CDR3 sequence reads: CASRDKGDQPQHF. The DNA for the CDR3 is TGTGCCAGCCGGGACAAGGGGGATCAGCCCCAGCATTTT.

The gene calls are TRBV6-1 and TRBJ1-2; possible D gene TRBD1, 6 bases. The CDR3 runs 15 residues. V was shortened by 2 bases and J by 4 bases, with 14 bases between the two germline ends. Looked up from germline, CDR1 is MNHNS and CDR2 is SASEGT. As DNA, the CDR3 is TGTGCCAGCAGTGAAACTTTGACCAGGGGCTATGGCTACACCTTC. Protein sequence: CASSETLTRGYGYTF.

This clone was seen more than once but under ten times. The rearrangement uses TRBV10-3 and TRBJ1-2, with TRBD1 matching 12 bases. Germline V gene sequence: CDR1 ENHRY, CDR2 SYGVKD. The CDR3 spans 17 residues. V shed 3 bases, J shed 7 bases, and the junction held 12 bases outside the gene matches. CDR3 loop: CAISEPGGDRGRSGYTF. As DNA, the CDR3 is TGTGCCATCAGTGAACCAGGAGGGGACAGGGGGCGTAGTGGCTACACCTTC.

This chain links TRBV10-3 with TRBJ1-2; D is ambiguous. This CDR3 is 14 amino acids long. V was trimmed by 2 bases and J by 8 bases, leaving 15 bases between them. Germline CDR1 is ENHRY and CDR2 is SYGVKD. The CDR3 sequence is CAISEQGGPMGYTF. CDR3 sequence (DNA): TGTGCCATCAGTGAGCAAGGAGGGCCTATGGGCTACACCTTC.

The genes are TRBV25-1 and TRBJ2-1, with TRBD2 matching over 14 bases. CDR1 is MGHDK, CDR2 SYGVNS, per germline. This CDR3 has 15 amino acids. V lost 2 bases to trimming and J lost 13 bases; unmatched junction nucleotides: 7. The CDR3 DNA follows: TGTGCCAGCAGTGAAACGGGACTAGCGGGAGTCGTACAGTTCTTC. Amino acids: CASSETGLAGVVQFF.

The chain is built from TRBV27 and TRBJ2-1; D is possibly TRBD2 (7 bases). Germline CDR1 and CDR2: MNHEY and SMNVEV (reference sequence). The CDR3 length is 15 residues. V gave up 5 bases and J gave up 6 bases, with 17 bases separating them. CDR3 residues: CASSGRGARPNEQFF. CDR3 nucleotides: TGTGCCAGCAGTGGACGGGGGGCCCGCCCCAATGAGCAGTTCTTC.

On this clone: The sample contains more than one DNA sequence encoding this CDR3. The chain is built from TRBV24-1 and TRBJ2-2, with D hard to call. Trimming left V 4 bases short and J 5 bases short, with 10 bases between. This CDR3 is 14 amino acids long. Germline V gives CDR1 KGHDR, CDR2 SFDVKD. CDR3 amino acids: CATSDPRGTGELFF. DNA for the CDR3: TGTGCCACCAGTGACCCGAGAGGTACCGGGGAGCTGTTTTTT.

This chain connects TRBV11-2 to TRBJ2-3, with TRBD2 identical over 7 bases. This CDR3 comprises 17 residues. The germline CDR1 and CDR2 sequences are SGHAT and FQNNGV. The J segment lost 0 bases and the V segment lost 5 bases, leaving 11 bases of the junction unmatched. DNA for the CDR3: TGTGCCAGCAGCCCCCGGGGCGGGAGTCCTAGCACAGATACGCAGTATTTT. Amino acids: CASSPRGGSPSTDTQYF.

CDR3 region: CASSFIENSPLHF. For the CDR3, the DNA is TGTGCCAGCAGCTTCATTGAGAATTCACCCCTCCACTTT. The rearrangement uses TRBV11-2 and TRBJ1-6; D is unresolved. The CDR3 consists of 13 residues. V lost 3 bases and J 7 bases, leaving 7 bases between the germline ends. Germline values: CDR1 SGHAT, CDR2 FQNNGV.

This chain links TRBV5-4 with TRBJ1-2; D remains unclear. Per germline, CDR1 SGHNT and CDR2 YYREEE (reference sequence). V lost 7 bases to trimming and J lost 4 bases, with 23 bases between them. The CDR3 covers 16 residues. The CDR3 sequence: CASGPESAPLGYGYTF. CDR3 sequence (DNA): TGTGCCAGCGGCCCGGAGTCGGCCCCGTTGGGCTATGGCTACACCTTC. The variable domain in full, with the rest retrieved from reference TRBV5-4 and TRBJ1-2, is ETGVTQSPTHLIKTRGQQVTLRCSSQSGHNTVSWYQQALGQGPQFIFQYYREEENGRGNFPPRFSGLQFPNYSSELNVNALELDDSALYLCASGPESAPLGYGYTFGSGTRLTVV.

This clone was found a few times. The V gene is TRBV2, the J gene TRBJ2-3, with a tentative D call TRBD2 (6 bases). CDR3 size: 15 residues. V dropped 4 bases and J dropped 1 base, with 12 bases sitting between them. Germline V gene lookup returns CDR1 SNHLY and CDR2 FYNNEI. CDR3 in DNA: TGTGCCAGCAGTGCTAGGGCTAGCGGCACAGATACGCAGTATTTT. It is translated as CASSARASGTDTQYF.

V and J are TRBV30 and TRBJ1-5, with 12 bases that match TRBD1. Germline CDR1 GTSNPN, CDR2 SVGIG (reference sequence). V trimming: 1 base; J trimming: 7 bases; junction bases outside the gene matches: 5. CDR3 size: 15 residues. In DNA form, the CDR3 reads TGTGCCTGGAGTGCCGGGACAGGGGGCGGGCAGCCCCAGCATTTT. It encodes CAWSAGTGGGQPQHF.

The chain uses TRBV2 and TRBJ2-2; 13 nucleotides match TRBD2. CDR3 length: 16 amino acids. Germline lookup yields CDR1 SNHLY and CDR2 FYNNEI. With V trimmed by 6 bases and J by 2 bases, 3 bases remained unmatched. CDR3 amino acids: CASRAGLAGNTGELFF. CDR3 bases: TGTGCCAGCAGGGCGGGACTAGCGGGAAACACCGGGGAGCTGTTTTTT.

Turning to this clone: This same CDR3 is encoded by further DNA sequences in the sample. The CDR3 loop is CASSEGLAGGQETQYF. DNA for the CDR3: TGCGCCAGCAGCGAAGGACTAGCGGGAGGACAAGAGACCCAGTACTTC. The chain carries TRBV5-1 and TRBJ2-5, with TRBD2 matching 14 bases. The V segment lost 4 bases and the J segment 2 bases; nucleotides outside the gene matches: 4. Germline CDR1 and CDR2: SGHRS and YFSETQ. The CDR3 sequence is 16 residues long. The full variable domain, in which reference TRBV5-1 and TRBJ2-5 provide the parts outside the CDR3, is KAGVTQTPRYLIKTRGQQVTLSCSPISGHRSVSWYQQTPGQGLQFLFEYFSETQRNKGNFPGRFSGRQFSNSRSEMNVSTLELGDSALYLCASSEGLAGGQETQYFGPGTRLLVL.

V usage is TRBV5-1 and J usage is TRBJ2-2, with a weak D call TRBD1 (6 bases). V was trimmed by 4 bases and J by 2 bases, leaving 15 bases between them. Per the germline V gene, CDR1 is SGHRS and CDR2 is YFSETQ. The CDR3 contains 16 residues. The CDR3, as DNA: TGCGCCAGCAGCGTTTATGGGGGCACCAACACCGGGGAGCTGTTTTTT. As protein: CASSVYGGTNTGELFF.

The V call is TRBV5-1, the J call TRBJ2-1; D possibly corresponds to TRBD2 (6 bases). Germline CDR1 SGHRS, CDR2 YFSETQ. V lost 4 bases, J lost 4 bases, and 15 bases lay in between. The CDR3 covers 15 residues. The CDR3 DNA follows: TGCGCCAGCAGCCAGGAGGGGTTGGGGTACAATGAGCAGTTCTTC. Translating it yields CASSQEGLGYNEQFF.

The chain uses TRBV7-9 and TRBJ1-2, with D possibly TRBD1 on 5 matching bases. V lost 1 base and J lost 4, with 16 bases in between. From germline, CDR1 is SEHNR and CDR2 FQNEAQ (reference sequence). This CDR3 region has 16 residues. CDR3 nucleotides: TGTGCCAGCAGCTTAGAGGGGCCAACTACCTCCTATGGCTACACCTTC. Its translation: CASSLEGPTTSYGYTF.

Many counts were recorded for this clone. Here the CDR3 DNA reads TGTGCCAGCAGCCAGACCGGGACAGGGTACCGCGAGCAGTACTTC. Amino acid sequence: CASSQTGTGYREQYF. V gene TRBV5-4 combines with J gene TRBJ2-7; 9 bases agree with TRBD1. J gave up 6 bases and V 4 bases, and 11 bases lay outside the gene matches. CDR1 is SGHNT and CDR2 is YYREEE in the germline V gene (reference sequence). The CDR3 sequence is 15 residues long.